This entry is about one TCR beta chain. Antigen specificity is unknown. The sample belongs to a study of cytomegalovirus exposure and HLA in healthy donors. Whole-study results and caveats: Fewer than 20,000 TCR beta sequences were associated with HLA alleles at 0.05 false discovery rate in a later analysis. It was 164 TCR beta chains that were listed as cytomegalovirus-associated.

Both 60 Vbeta primers and 13 Jbeta primers went into the PCR. The table came from immunoSEQ multiplex PCR; TCRdb's copy has only in-frame clones and leaves some out. The sample carries approximately 160,000 clones, about four fifths recorded once. V lost 6 bases, J lost 5 bases, and 19 bases lay in between. This CDR3 is 15 amino acids long. Germline V gene lookup returns CDR1 MNHEY and CDR2 SMNVEV (reference sequence). This sequence was found in a woman in her forties or fifties in good health and CMV-seropositive. The chain links TRBV27 to TRBJ1-1; the D gene is possibly TRBD1 (6 bases). Sequencing was done on a sample of PBMCs. DNA for the CDR3: TGTGCCAGCAGACCCAACGGGGGGCCGTGGACTGAAGCTTTCTTT. Its protein product is CASRPNGGPWTEAFF.